Included here is one T cell receptor (beta chain) sequence, with context. This clone was observed a few times. There is no known antigen for this receptor. One base away there is no much larger clone; base qualities are not given. Collaborating institutions collected whole blood in K2EDTA tubes following their own protocols. For TCRbeta analysis, collaborators shipped samples as frozen whole blood, isolated PBMCs, or DNA extracted from either of those sample types. Trimming removed 4 bases from V and 1 base from J, leaving 10 bases between the germline ends. From a lookup of the germline V gene, CDR1 and CDR2 are SQVTM and ANQGSEA. Inclusive of the bounding cysteine and phenylalanine, the CDR3 is 13 residues long. Only CDR3 DNA remains: 39 bases, in frame from the first base. The sample is drawn from a study of blood T cell repertoires in COVID-19 (TCRdb year 2020). Turning to the overall study: Samples covering the acute and convalescent phases of COVID-19 were provided by collaborators in the United States, Italy and Spain. The material from the prospective study consisted of cDNA or gDNA derived from T cells, B-cell-depleted T cells, or PBMCs. Subjects who had been exposed to COVID-19, were actively infected with it, or had recovered from it provided the deeply sampled blood TCRbeta repertoires that made up the dataset. The repertoires were released in a freely available public database intended as a resource for research on the immune response to SARS-CoV-2. Samples were obtained from the ongoing ImmuneRACE study (first 160 participants) and from about 1,300 subjects provided by 6 global collaborators. The sample metadata nearly always contained a de-identified subject ID, COVID-19 status, age in years and sex. Where available, HLA class I and class II types were obtained from metadata supplied by the sample provider rather than from assay-based typing.

Broader findings and caveats from the paper: How much clinical and demographic metadata was included differed by source and by participant, and the metadata was provided uncurated.

The immunoSEQ Assay, a bias-controlled multiplex PCR, was used to amplify TCRbeta CDR3 regions from genomic DNA. The study's processing was this. The number of nucleated cells in each sample was estimated by amplification of reference gene primers within the assay. Sequence reads were collapsed and filtered to measure the absolute abundance of every unique TCRbeta CDR3 rearrangement. Productive Simpson clonality was computed per sample as the square root of Simpson's diversity index over productive rearrangements. This is the immuneACCESS table as TCRdb keeps it, with only in-frame sequences that have V and J called. A part of the clones is gone; compared with another copy, unresolved V genes explain less than half, and the rest is unexplained. That table furnishes V, J and clone size, whereas the DNA furnished D and trimming. For this sample the table gives about 130,000 clones, of which approximately 80% were detected only once. The ten largest make up 9% to 15% of the sample.

Sequencing was performed on peripheral blood. This sequence uses TRBV29-1 and TRBJ1-1; the D gene is not confidently resolved. The sequence was collected from a woman in her fifties or sixties with acute or convalescent COVID-19. The sequenced DNA: TGCAGCGTTGGAGGGCCTACGAACACTGAAGCTTTCTTT. It specifies CSVGGPTNTEAFF.